Listed here are 4 T cell receptor beta chains from one sample, sequenced in a study of blood T cell repertoires in COVID-19. The repertoire was sequenced with immunoSEQ multiplex PCR; TCRdb's copy has only in-frame clones and lacks some. The profile covers 66,000 or so clones, with roughly 84% appearing a single time and 6.9% taken by the ten largest. The sample consisted of peripheral blood. All receptors come from a man aged 50 or older with active COVID-19.

The CDR3 spells CASSPKTSGSTYNEQFF. Here the CDR3 DNA reads TGTGCCAGCTCACCAAAAACTAGCGGGAGCACCTACAATGAGCAGTTCTTC. The J gene is TRBJ2-1, the V gene TRBV18; 11 positions agree with TRBD2. Germline CDR1 and CDR2: KGHSH and LQKENI. J gave up 2 bases and V 2 bases, and 5 bases lay outside the gene matches. The CDR3 contains 17 residues.

The J gene is TRBJ1-2, the V gene TRBV5-1; D ambiguous. V was shortened by 4 bases and J by 4 bases, with 17 bases between the two germline ends. This CDR3 region has 15 residues. Germline values: CDR1 SGHRS, CDR2 YFSETQ. This chain's CDR3 is CASSLGGPGIYGYTF. The CDR3 region has the DNA TGCGCCAGCAGCCTGGGCGGGCCGGGTATCTATGGCTACACCTTC. Full variable domain (rest looked up from reference TRBV5-1 and TRBJ1-2): KAGVTQTPRYLIKTRGQQVTLSCSPISGHRSVSWYQQTPGQGLQFLFEYFSETQRNKGNFPGRFSGRQFSNSRSEMNVSTLELGDSALYLCASSLGGPGIYGYTFGSGTRLTVV.

Here the CDR3 DNA reads TGTGCCAGCAGCTTCCCCCGGACAGCTGGAAACACCATATATTTT. It yields the protein CASSFPRTAGNTIYF. The V and J genes are TRBV11-2 and TRBJ1-3; a weak D match, TRBD1 (6 bases). Trimming removed 3 bases at V and 2 bases at J, with 11 bases between. The CDR3 runs 15 residues. Germline V gene sequence: CDR1 SGHAT, CDR2 FQNNGV.

The chain recombines TRBV2 with TRBJ1-4; 9 nucleotides line up with TRBD1. J gave up 8 bases and V 7 bases, and 14 bases lay outside the gene matches. The CDR3 runs 16 residues. Looked up from germline, CDR1 is SNHLY and CDR2 is FYNNEI. CDR3 DNA: TGTGCCAGCACCCCTACTCCGGGACAGGGCCGGGAAAAACTGTTTTTT. Protein sequence: CASTPTPGQGREKLFF.